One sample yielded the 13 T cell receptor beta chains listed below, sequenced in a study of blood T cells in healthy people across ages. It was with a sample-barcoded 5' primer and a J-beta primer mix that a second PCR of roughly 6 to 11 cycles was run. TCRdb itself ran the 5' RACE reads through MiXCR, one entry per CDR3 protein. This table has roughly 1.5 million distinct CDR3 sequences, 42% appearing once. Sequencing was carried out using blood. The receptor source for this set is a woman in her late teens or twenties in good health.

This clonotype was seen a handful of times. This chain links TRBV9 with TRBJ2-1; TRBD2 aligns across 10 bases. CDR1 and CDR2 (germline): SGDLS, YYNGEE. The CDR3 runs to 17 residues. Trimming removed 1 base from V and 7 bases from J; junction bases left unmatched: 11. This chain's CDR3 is CASSVQPAGGPRNEQFF. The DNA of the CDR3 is TGTGCCAGCAGCGTACAGCCAGCGGGGGGGCCGCGAAATGAGCAGTTCTTC.

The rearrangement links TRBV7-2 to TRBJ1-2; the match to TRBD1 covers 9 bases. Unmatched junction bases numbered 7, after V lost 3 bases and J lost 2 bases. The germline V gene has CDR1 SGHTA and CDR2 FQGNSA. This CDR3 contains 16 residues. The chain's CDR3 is CASSLMSGQGNYGYTF. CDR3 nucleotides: TGTGCCAGCAGCTTGATGTCGGGACAGGGCAACTATGGCTACACCTTC.

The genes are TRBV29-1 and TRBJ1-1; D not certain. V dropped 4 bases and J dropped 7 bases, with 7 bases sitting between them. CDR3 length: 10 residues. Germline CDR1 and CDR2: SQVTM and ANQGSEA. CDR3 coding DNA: TGCAGCGTTGTGCGGAGTGAAGCTTTCTTT. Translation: CSVVRSEAFF.

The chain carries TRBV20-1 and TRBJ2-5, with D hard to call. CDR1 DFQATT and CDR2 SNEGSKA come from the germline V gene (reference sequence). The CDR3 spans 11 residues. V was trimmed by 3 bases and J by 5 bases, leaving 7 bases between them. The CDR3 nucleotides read TGCAGTGCTAGCACGGAGGAGACCCAGTACTTC. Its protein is CSASTEETQYF.

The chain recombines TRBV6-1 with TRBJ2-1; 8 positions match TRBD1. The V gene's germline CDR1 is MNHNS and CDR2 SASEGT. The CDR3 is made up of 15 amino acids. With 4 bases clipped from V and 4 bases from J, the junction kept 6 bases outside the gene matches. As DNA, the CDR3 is TGTGCCAGCAGTGCCAATACAGGGGGGTACAATGAGCAGTTCTTC. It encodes CASSANTGGYNEQFF.

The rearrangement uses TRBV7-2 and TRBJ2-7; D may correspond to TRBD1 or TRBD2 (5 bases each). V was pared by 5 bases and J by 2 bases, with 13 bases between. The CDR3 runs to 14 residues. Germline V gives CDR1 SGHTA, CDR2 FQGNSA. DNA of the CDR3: TGTGCCAGCAGCCTTACCGGGGCAGCCTACGAGCAGTACTTC. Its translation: CASSLTGAAYEQYF.

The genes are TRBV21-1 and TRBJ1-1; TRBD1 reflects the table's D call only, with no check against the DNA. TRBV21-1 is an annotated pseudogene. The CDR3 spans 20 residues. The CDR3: CASSKGGQGAHRAEDTEAFF. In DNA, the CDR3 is TGTGCCAGCAGCAAAGGGGGACAGGGGGCCCATCGGGCCGAGGACACTGAAGCTTTCTTT.

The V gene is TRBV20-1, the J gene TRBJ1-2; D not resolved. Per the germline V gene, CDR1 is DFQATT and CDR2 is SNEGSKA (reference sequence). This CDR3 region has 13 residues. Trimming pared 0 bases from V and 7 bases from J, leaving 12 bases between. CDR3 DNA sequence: TGCAGTGCTAGAGACCCACGAAGGGCTGGCTACACCTTC. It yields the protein CSARDPRRAGYTF.

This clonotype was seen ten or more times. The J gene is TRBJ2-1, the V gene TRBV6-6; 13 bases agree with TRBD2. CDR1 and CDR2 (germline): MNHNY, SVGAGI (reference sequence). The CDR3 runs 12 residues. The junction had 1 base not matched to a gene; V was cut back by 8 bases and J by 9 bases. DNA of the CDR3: TGTGCCAGCGGACTAGCGGGGGCTGAGCAGTTCTTC. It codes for CASGLAGAEQFF.

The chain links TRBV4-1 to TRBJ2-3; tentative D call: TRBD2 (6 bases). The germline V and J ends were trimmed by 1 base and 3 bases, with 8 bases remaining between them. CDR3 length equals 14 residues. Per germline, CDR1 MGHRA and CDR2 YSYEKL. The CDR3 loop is CASSQVLATDTQYF. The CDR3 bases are TGCGCCAGCAGCCAAGTACTAGCAACAGATACGCAGTATTTT.

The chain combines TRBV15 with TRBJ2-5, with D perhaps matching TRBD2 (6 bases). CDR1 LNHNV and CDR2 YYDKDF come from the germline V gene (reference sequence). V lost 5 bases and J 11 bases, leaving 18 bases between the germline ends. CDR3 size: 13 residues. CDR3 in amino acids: CATSPGLLNEQYF. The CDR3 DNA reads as TGTGCCACCAGCCCGGGACTCTTAAATGAGCAGTACTTC. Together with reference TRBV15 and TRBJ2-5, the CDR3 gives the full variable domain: DAMVIQNPRYQVTQFGKPVTLSCSQTLNHNVMYWYQQKSSQAPKLLFHYYDKDFNNEADTPDNFQSRRPNTSFCFLDIRSPGLGDTAMYLCATSPGLLNEQYFGPGTRLLVL.

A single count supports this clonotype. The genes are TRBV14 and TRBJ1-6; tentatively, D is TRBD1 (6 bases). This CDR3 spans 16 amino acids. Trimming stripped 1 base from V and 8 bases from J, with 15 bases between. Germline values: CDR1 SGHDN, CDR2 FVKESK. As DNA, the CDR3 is TGTGCCAGCAGCCAAGTAACAGGGCGCGCCCATTCACCCCTCCACTTT. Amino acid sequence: CASSQVTGRAHSPLHF.

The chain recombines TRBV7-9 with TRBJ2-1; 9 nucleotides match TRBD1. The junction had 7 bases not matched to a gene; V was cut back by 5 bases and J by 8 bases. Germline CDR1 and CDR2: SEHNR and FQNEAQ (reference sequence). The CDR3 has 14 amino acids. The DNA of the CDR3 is TGTGCCAGCAGCAAGGGACAGGGTACGGATGAGCAGTTCTTC. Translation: CASSKGQGTDEQFF.